A single T cell receptor (beta chain) is shown here with its context. Here immunoSEQ multiplex PCR was the method, and the copy in TCRdb shows in-frame clones only, minus some. In the table there are more than 10,000 clones, 75% to 85% of which are singletons. This sample is part of a study of T cell repertoires in ileal Crohn's disease. Study-level information: Surgery for a complication: stricturing in approximately 60%, penetrating in 39%.

The V gene's germline CDR1 is LNHDA and CDR2 SQIVND (reference sequence). This CDR3 is 15 amino acids long. V was pared by 5 bases and J by 0 bases, with 14 bases between. The time point here: neoterminal ileum biopsy at postoperative endoscopy, about 6 months after surgery. Adults with ileal or ileocolonic Crohn's disease and an indication for resection were eligible. This chain connects TRBV19 to TRBJ2-7, with a tentative D call TRBD1 (5 bases). This sequence was found in an adult with Crohn's disease. The sequencing input was ileal tissue. CDR3 sequence (DNA): TGTGCCAGTAGTCTTAGGACACGGAGCTCCTACGAGCAGTACTTC. Translated: CASSLRTRSSYEQYF.